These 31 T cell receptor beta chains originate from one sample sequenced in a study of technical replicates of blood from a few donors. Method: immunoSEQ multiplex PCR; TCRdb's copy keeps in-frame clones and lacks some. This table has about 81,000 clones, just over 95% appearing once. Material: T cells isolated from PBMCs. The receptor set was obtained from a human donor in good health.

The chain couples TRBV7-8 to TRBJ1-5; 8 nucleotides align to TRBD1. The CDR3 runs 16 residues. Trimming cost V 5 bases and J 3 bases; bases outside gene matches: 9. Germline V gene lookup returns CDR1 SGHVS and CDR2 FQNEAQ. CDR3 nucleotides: TGTGCCAGCAGCACCCCAGGGGGCTTTGCCAATCAGCCCCAGCATTTT. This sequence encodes CASSTPGGFANQPQHF.

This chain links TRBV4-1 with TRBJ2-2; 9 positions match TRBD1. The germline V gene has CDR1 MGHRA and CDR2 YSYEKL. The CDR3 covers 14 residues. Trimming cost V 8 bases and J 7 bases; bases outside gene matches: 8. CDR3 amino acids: CASQIQGAIGELFF. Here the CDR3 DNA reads TGCGCCAGCCAGATACAGGGGGCGATCGGGGAGCTGTTTTTT.

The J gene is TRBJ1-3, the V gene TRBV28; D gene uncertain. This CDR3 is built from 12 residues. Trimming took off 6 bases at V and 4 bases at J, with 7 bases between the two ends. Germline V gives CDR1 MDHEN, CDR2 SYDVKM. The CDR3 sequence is CASSPLGNTIYF. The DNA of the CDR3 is TGTGCCAGCAGCCCTCTAGGAAACACCATATATTTT. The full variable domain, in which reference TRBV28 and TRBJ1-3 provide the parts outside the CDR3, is DVKVTQSSRYLVKRTGEKVFLECVQDMDHENMFWYRQDPGLGLRLIYFSYDVKMKEKGDIPEGYSVSREKKERFSLILESASTNQTSMYLCASSPLGNTIYFGEGSWLTVV.

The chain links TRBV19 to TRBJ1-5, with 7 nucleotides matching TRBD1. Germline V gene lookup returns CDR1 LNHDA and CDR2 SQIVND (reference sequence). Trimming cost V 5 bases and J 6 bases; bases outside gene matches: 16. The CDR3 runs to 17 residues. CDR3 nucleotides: TGTGCCAGTAGTCCCCCAGTAGTGTGGCAGGGGGGTCAGCCCCAGCATTTT. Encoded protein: CASSPPVVWQGGQPQHF.

The CDR3 DNA is TGTGCCAGCAGCTTAGATCCGGGTTTTAACTATGGCTACACCTTC. The encoded protein is CASSLDPGFNYGYTF. The V gene is TRBV7-9, the J gene TRBJ1-2; D gene ambiguous. The germline V gene encodes CDR1 SEHNR and CDR2 FQNEAQ (reference sequence). The CDR3 is 15 residues long. V lost 1 base, J lost 1 base, and 10 bases lay in between. The variable domain in full, with the rest retrieved from reference TRBV7-9 and TRBJ1-2, is DTGVSQNPRHKITKRGQNVTFRCDPISEHNRLYWYRQTLGQGPEFLTYFQNEAQLEKSRLLSDRFSAERPKGSFSTLEIQRTEQGDSAMYLCASSLDPGFNYGYTFGSGTRLTVV.

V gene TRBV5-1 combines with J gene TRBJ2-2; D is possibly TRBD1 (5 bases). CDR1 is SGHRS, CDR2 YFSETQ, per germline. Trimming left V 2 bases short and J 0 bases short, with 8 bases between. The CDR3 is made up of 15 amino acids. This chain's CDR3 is CASSFRVTNTGELFF. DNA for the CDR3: TGCGCCAGCAGCTTCAGGGTAACGAACACCGGGGAGCTGTTTTTT. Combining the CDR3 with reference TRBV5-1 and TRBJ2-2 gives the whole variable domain KAGVTQTPRYLIKTRGQQVTLSCSPISGHRSVSWYQQTPGQGLQFLFEYFSETQRNKGNFPGRFSGRQFSNSRSEMNVSTLELGDSALYLCASSFRVTNTGELFFGEGSRLTVL.

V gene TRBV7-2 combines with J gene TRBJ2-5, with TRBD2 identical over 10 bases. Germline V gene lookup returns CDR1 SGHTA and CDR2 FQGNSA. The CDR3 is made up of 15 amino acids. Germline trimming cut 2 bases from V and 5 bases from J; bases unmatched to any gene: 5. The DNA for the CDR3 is TGTGCCAGCAGCTTAACTAGCGGGGTGGGGGAGACCCAGTACTTC. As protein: CASSLTSGVGETQYF.

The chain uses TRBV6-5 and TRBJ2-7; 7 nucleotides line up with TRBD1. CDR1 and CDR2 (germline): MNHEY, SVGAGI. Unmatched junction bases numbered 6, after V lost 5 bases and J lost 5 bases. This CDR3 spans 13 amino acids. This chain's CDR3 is CASSRQGWNEQYF. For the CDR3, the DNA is TGTGCCAGCAGTCGACAGGGATGGAACGAGCAGTACTTC.

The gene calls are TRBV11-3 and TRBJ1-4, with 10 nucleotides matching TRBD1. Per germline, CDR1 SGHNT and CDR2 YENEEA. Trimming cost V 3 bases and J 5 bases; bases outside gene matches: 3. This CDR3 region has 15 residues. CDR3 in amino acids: CASSFRQGANEKLFF. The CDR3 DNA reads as TGTGCCAGCAGCTTCCGACAGGGGGCAAATGAAAAACTGTTTTTT.

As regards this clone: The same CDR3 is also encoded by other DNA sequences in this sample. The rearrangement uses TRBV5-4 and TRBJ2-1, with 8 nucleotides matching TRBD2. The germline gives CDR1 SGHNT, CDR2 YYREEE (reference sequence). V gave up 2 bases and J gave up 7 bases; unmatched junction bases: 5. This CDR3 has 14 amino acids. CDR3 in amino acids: CASSFGGAGNEQFF. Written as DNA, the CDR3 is TGTGCCAGCAGCTTCGGGGGGGCGGGTAATGAGCAGTTCTTC. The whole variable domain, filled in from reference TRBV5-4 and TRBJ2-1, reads ETGVTQSPTHLIKTRGQQVTLRCSSQSGHNTVSWYQQALGQGPQFIFQYYREEENGRGNFPPRFSGLQFPNYSSELNVNALELDDSALYLCASSFGGAGNEQFFGPGTRLTVL.

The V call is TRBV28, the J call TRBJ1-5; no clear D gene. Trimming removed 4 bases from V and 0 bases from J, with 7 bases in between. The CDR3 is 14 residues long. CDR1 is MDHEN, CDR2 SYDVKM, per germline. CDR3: CASSSLYSNQPQHF. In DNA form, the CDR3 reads TGTGCCAGCAGTTCCCTTTATAGCAATCAGCCCCAGCATTTT.

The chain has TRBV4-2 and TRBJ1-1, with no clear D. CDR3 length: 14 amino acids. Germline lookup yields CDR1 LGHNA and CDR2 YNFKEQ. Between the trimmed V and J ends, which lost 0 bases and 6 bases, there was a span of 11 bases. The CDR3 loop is CASSQERGVPEAFF. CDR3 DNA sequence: TGTGCCAGCAGCCAAGAGCGGGGAGTCCCTGAAGCTTTCTTT.

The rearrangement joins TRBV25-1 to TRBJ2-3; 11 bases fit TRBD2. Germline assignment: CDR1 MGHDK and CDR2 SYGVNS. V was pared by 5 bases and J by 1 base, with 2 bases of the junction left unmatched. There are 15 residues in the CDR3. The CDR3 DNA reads TGTGCCAGCAGTCAACTAGCGGGGGGCACAGATACGCAGTATTTT. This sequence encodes CASSQLAGGTDTQYF.

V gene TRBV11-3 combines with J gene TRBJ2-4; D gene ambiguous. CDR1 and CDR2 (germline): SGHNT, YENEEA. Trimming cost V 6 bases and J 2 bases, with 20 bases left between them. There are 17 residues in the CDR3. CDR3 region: CASSPSPEIIPKNIQYF. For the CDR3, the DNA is TGTGCCAGCAGTCCATCACCAGAAATAATTCCCAAAAACATTCAGTACTTC.

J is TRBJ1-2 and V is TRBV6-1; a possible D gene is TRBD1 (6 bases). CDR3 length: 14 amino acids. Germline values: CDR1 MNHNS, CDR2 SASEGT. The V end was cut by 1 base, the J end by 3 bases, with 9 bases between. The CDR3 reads CASSEVGTYYGYTF. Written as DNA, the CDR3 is TGTGCCAGCAGTGAAGTGGGGACATACTATGGCTACACCTTC.

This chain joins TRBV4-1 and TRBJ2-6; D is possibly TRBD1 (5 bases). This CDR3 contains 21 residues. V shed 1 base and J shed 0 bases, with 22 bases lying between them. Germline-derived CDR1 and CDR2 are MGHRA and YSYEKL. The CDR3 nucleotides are TGCGCCAGCAGCCAAGTTTCAATTGGGGCAGGGCCCCTCTCTGGGGCCAACGTCCTGACTTTC. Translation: CASSQVSIGAGPLSGANVLTF.

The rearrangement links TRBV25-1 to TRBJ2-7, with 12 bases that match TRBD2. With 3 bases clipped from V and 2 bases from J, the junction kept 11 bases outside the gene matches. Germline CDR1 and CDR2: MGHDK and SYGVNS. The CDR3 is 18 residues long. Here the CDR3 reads CASSDRSTPSGGAYEQYF. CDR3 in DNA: TGTGCCAGCAGTGACCGCTCGACCCCTAGCGGGGGGGCCTACGAGCAGTACTTC.

The DNA for the CDR3 is TGTGCCAGCAGCTTGGTTTCTGGAGAGCCCCAGCATTTT. It yields the protein CASSLVSGEPQHF. This chain uses TRBV5-5 with TRBJ1-5, with D uncertain. V lost 0 bases, J lost 8 bases, and 9 bases lay in between. The CDR3 contains 13 residues. Germline V gene lookup returns CDR1 SGHKS and CDR2 YYEKEE (reference sequence).

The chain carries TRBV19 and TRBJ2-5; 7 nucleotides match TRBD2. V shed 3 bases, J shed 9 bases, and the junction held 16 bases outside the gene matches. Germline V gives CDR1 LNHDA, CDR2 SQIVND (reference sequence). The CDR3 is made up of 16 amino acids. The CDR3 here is CASSMSSGRLSVAQYF. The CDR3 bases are TGTGCCAGTAGTATGTCTAGCGGCCGTCTCTCGGTGGCCCAGTACTTC.

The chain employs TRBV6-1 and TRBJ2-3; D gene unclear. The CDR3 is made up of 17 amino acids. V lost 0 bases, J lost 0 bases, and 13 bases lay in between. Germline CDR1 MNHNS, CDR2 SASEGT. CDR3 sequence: CASSEALGFSSTDTQYF. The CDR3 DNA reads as TGTGCCAGCAGTGAAGCGCTTGGCTTTTCTAGCACAGATACGCAGTATTTT.

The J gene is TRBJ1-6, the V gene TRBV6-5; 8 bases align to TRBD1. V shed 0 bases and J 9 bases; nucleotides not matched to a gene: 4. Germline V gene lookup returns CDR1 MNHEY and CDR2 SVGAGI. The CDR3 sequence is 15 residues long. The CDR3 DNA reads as TGTGCCAGCAGTTACTCGAGCAGGGGGCGTTCACCCCTCCACTTT. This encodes CASSYSSRGRSPLHF.

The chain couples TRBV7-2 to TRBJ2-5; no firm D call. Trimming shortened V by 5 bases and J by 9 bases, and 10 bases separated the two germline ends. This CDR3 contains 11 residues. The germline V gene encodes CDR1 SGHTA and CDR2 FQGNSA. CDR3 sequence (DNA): TGTGCCAGCAGCCTGACTTGGGCCCAGTACTTC. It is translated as CASSLTWAQYF.

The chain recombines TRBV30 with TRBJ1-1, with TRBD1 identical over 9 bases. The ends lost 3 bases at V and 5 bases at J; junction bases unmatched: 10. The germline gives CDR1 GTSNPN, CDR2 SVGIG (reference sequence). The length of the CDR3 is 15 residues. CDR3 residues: CAWRDRGVGRTEAFF. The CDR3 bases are TGTGCCTGGAGGGACAGGGGTGTAGGTAGAACTGAAGCTTTCTTT.

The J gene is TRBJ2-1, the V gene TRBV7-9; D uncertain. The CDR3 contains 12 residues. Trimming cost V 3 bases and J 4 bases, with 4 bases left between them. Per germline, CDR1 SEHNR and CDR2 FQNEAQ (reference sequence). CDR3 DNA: TGTGCCAGCAGCTTTTCTTACAATGAGCAGTTCTTC. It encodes CASSFSYNEQFF.

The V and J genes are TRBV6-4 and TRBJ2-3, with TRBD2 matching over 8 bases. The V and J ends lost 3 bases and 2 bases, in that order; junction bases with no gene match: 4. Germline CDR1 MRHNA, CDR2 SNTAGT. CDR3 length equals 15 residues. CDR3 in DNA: TGTGCCAGCAGTGAAGTAGCGGGATCCACAGATACGCAGTATTTT. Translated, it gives CASSEVAGSTDTQYF.

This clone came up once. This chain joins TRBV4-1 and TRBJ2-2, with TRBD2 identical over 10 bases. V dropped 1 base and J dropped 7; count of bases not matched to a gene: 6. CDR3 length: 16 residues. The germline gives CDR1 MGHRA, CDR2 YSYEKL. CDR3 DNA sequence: TGCGCCAGCAGCCAAGGGCTAGCGGGAGATAACGGGGAGCTGTTTTTT. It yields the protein CASSQGLAGDNGELFF.

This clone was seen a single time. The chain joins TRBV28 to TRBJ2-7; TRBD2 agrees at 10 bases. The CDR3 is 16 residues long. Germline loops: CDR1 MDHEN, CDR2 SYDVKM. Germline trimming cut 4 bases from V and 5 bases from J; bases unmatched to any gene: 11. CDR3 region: CASSSSSSGSQNEQYF. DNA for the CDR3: TGTGCCAGCAGTTCCTCCTCTAGCGGGAGTCAAAACGAGCAGTACTTC.

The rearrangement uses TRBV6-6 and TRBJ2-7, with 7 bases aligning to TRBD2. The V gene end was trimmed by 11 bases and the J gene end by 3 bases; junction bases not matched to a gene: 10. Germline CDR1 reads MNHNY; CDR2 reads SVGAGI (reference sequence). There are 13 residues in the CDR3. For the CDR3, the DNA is TGTGCCTGCTCCAGACTAGCCGACTACGAGCAGTACTTC. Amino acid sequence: CACSRLADYEQYF.

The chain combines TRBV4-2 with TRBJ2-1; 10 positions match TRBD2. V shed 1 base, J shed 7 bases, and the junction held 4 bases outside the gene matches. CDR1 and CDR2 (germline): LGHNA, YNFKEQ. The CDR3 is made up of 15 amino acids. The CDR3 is CASSQGLAGKNEQFF. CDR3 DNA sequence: TGTGCCAGCAGCCAAGGACTAGCGGGCAAGAATGAGCAGTTCTTC.

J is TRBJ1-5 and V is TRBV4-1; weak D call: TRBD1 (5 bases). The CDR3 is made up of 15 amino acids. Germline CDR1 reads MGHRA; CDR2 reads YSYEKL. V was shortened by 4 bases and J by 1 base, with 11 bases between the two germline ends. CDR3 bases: TGCGCCAGCAGCCCCGCGGGGGTAAGCAATCAGCCCCAGCATTTT. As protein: CASSPAGVSNQPQHF.

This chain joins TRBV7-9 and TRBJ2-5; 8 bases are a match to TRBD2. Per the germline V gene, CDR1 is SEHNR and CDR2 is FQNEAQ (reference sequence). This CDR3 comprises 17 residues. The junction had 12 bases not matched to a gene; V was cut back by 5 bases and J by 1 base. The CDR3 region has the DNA TGTGCCAGCAGCCGCCACACGGGGCGGGGGGTCCAAGAGACCCAGTACTTC. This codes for CASSRHTGRGVQETQYF.